The clone carrying this TCR beta chain occurred a few times. What it binds is not known. This specimen includes other DNA sequences encoding the same CDR3. Per the study methods: Owing to the provision of junction-only sequences devoid of quality scores by immunoSEQ, filtering differed. Produced via immunoSEQ multiplex PCR; TCRdb's table is partial and in-frame only. For V, J and clone size, that table is used; D and trimming come from the DNA. Of fewer than 1.4 million clones listed, around 78% are singletons. The data were taken from a study of shared clonotypes between healthy human individuals. General observations from the study: Across a handful of donors, naive CD4 shared around 5%, naive CD8 more than 3%, memory CD4 roughly 2.4%, memory CD8 0.4%. Clonotype sharing among the donors was expected to vary with sequencing depth. Generally, naive subsets (rather than memory subsets) showed larger estimated richness.

The receptor was derived from a man aged 18 to 29 in good health. Some clones in this sample may be carry-over from other donors' samples. What was sequenced was memory CD4+ T cells from PBMCs. Described subset: CD45RA-negative fraction.

The CDR3 here is CASSLGPAYEQYF. DNA for the CDR3: TGCGCCAGCAGCCTAGGACCAGCCTACGAGCAGTACTTC. The V gene is TRBV5-1, the J gene TRBJ2-7; no clear D gene. The CDR3 has 13 amino acids. Deletions cut 4 bases from V and 2 bases from J, with 10 bases between. Germline V CDR1 and CDR2: SGHRS, YFSETQ.